A selection of T cell receptor beta chains follows, all from one sample in a study of T cell responses to AZD1222 COVID-19 vaccine. The assay was immunoSEQ multiplex PCR, and TCRdb's table has in-frame clones only and misses some. Of approximately 110,000 clones in the sample, roughly 88% were seen once. The material was peripheral blood, obtained on day 0 of AZD1222 vaccination. Receptor source: an adult in good health. The CDR3 runs from the conserved cysteine through the conserved F or W. Fields, in order: V gene, CDR3 length, D gene, clone size, J gene, CDR3 protein, CDR3 DNA. The D gene is left open where the match is weak. Some rows mark clone size as missing; the rest say once, few, many or name a class of expanded clone.

TRBV5-6,14,TRBD1,few,TRBJ1-3,CASSLANRGVTIYF,TGTGCCAGCAGCTTGGCCAACAGGGGAGTCACCATATATTTT
TRBV7-2,15,TRBD2,few,TRBJ2-2,CASSIAGGPTGELFF,TGTGCCAGCAGCATAGCGGGGGGGCCTACCGGGGAGCTGTTTTTT
TRBV19,16,.,.,TRBJ2-2,CASSIVEGANTGELFF,TGTGCCAGTAGTATAGTGGAGGGGGCAAACACCGGGGAGCTGTTTTTT
TRBV12-3/TRBV12-4,12,.,.,TRBJ2-2,CAAGAGTGELFF,TGTGCCGCTGGGGCGGGGACCGGGGAGCTGTTTTTT
TRBV2,17,.,.,TRBJ2-1,CASSERVRLSSYNEQFF,TGTGCCAGCAGTGAAAGGGTCAGGCTGAGCTCCTACAATGAGCAGTTCTTC
TRBV7-2,16,.,.,TRBJ1-6,CASSSIPSGAWSPLHF,TGTGCCAGCAGCTCAATCCCATCAGGGGCCTGGTCACCCCTCCACTTT
TRBV24-1,14,.,.,TRBJ2-2,CATSDFGVTGELFF,TGTGCCACCAGTGATTTTGGAGTCACCGGGGAGCTGTTTTTT
TRBV5-1,14,.,.,TRBJ1-3,CASSAANSGNTIYF,TGCGCCAGCAGCGCCGCAAACTCTGGAAACACCATATATTTT
TRBV7-2,13,TRBD1,.,TRBJ1-2,CASSASTGLGYTF,TGTGCCAGCAGCGCCTCGACAGGGTTAGGCTACACCTTC
TRBV7-2,13,.,.,TRBJ2-1,CASSRTLGYEQFF,TGTGCCAGCAGCCGTACGCTTGGCTATGAGCAGTTCTTC
TRBV2,12,.,.,TRBJ2-5,CASSRNGETQYF,TGTGCCAGCAGCCGAAATGGGGAGACCCAGTACTTC
TRBV6-1,14,TRBD1,few,TRBJ2-3,CASSDQTGADTQYF,TGTGCCAGCAGTGACCAGACAGGGGCAGATACGCAGTATTTT
TRBV5-1,15,.,few,TRBJ2-1,CASSLLQRGHNEQFF,TGCGCCAGCAGCTTATTACAGAGGGGACACAATGAGCAGTTCTTC
TRBV19,19,.,.,TRBJ1-5,CASSIGNGGLAVVWQPQHF,TGTGCCAGTAGTATAGGCAATGGGGGCCTCGCGGTTGTGTGGCAGCCCCAGCATTTT
TRBV12-3/TRBV12-4,10,.,.,TRBJ2-7,CASSRGPRYF,TGTGCCAGCAGTAGGGGCCCGCGGTACTTC
TRBV11-2,15,.,.,TRBJ2-7,CASSPMGGRPYEQYF,TGTGCCAGCAGCCCGATGGGAGGCCGACCCTACGAGCAGTACTTC
TRBV28,14,TRBD1,.,TRBJ1-4,CASSRGGRGEKLFF,TGTGCCAGCAGCCGAGGGGGCCGGGGTGAAAAACTGTTTTTT
TRBV7-3,14,.,many,TRBJ1-3,CASSLEGSGNTIYF,TGTGCCAGCAGCTTAGAGGGGAGTGGAAACACCATATATTTT
TRBV5-1,17,TRBD1,.,TRBJ2-7,CASSLAMTGTGSYEQYF,TGCGCCAGCAGCTTGGCAATGACCGGGACAGGGTCCTACGAGCAGTACTTC
TRBV7-8,12,.,.,TRBJ2-1,CASSRRPLEQFF,TGTGCCAGCAGCCGACGTCCCCTCGAGCAGTTCTTC
TRBV5-5,18,TRBD1,.,TRBJ1-5,CASSLTSGTGGSNQPQHF,TGTGCCAGCAGCCTAACCTCCGGGACAGGGGGCTCCAATCAGCCCCAGCATTTT
TRBV19,15,TRBD2,.,TRBJ2-7,CASSLGAGGAYEQYF,TGTGCCAGTAGCTTGGGAGCGGGGGGCGCCTACGAGCAGTACTTC
TRBV5-8,16,.,.,TRBJ1-2,CASSLSGGEESYGYTF,TGTGCCAGCAGCTTGAGCGGTGGGGAGGAGAGCTATGGCTACACCTTC
TRBV10-3,15,TRBD2,.,TRBJ2-7,CAISRTSGDTYEQYF,TGTGCCATCAGTAGGACTAGCGGGGACACCTACGAGCAGTACTTC
TRBV7-8,15,TRBD1,.,TRBJ2-7,CASSSGDRGSYEQYF,TGTGCCAGCAGCTCAGGGGACAGGGGTTCCTACGAGCAGTACTTC
TRBV11-2,14,TRBD2,.,TRBJ2-7,CASSFGGSAYEQYF,TGTGCCAGCAGCTTCGGGGGGTCAGCCTACGAGCAGTACTTC
TRBV25-1,14,TRBD2,.,TRBJ2-7,CASARAGPPYEQYF,TGTGCCAGCGCCCGAGCGGGGCCCCCCTACGAGCAGTACTTC
TRBV3-1/TRBV3-2,14,TRBD1,.,TRBJ1-6,CASSQVGQGSPLHF,TGTGCCAGCAGCCAAGTTGGACAGGGTTCACCCCTCCACTTT
TRBV27,17,TRBD1,.,TRBJ1-5,CASSLTPRTGGDQPQHF,TGTGCCAGCAGTTTAACCCCTAGGACAGGGGGCGATCAGCCCCAGCATTTT
TRBV28,17,.,.,TRBJ2-4,CASSFFDLGGAKNIQYF,TGTGCCAGCAGTTTTTTCGACCTCGGGGGAGCCAAAAACATTCAGTACTTC
TRBV6-5,15,.,.,TRBJ1-4,CASSYTGATNEKLFF,TGTGCCAGCAGTTACACGGGGGCAACTAATGAAAAACTGTTTTTT
TRBV30,11,.,few,TRBJ2-7,CAWREERRQYF,TGTGCCTGGAGAGAGGAGAGGAGGCAGTACTTC
TRBV28,16,TRBD2,.,TRBJ2-1,CASSPAGTTSYNEQFF,TGTGCCAGCAGTCCCGCCGGGACTACCTCCTACAATGAGCAGTTCTTC
TRBV28,11,.,.,TRBJ2-7,CASSSYYEQYF,TGTGCCAGCAGTTCCTACTACGAGCAGTACTTC
TRBV3-1/TRBV3-2,17,TRBD1,.,TRBJ2-7,CASRLGQGLRVGGEQYF,TGTGCCAGCAGATTGGGACAGGGATTAAGAGTCGGCGGGGAGCAGTACTTC
TRBV5-4,13,.,.,TRBJ2-2,CASSPALTGELFF,TGTGCCAGCAGCCCGGCTCTGACCGGGGAGCTGTTTTTT
TRBV7-2,13,.,.,TRBJ2-1,CASRFPGGHEQFF,TGTGCCAGCAGGTTCCCAGGGGGGCATGAGCAGTTCTTC
TRBV7-9,16,.,.,TRBJ2-6,CASPDDLVSGANVLTF,TGTGCCAGCCCTGACGATCTTGTCTCTGGGGCCAACGTCCTGACTTTC
TRBV25-1,14,.,once,TRBJ1-2,CASSEFGTTYGYTF,TGTGCCAGCAGTGAATTCGGGACGACGTATGGCTACACCTTC
TRBV28,15,.,medium-sized,TRBJ1-5,CASSLRGRGSQPQHF,TGTGCCAGCAGTTTACGGGGGAGGGGATCTCAGCCCCAGCATTTT
TRBV6-2/TRBV6-3,13,.,once,TRBJ1-2,CASSYDAGFGYTF,TGTGCCAGCAGTTACGACGCGGGGTTTGGCTACACCTTC
TRBV5-1,15,TRBD1,.,TRBJ2-3,CASSQGDIDTDTQYF,TGCGCCAGCAGCCAGGGGGACATCGACACAGATACGCAGTATTTT
TRBV7-2,13,.,.,TRBJ2-7,CASSLILGGEQYF,TGTGCCAGCAGCTTAATCTTAGGCGGGGAGCAGTACTTC
TRBV4-2,14,TRBD1,.,TRBJ1-1,CASSPGTGPREAFF,TGTGCCAGCAGCCCAGGGACAGGGCCCCGTGAAGCTTTCTTT
TRBV12-3/TRBV12-4,13,.,.,TRBJ2-7,CASTLGLSYEQYF,TGTGCCAGCACCCTGGGACTCTCCTACGAGCAGTACTTC
TRBV7-9,11,.,.,TRBJ1-1,CAFGENTEAFF,TGTGCCTTCGGGGAGAACACTGAAGCTTTCTTT
TRBV7-9,14,.,.,TRBJ1-2,CASSPVGDGYGYTF,TGTGCCAGCAGCCCCGTCGGGGACGGCTATGGCTACACCTTC
TRBV28,14,.,.,TRBJ1-2,CASSLLGDSSGYTF,TGTGCCAGCAGTTTACTTGGCGACAGTTCTGGCTACACCTTC
TRBV7-9,14,TRBD1,.,TRBJ1-6,CASMGQGENSPLHF,TGTGCCAGCATGGGGCAGGGGGAAAATTCACCCCTCCACTTT
TRBV7-3,15,.,.,TRBJ2-2,CASSLLRGNTGELFF,TGTGCCAGCAGCTTACTCAGGGGGAACACCGGGGAGCTGTTTTTT
TRBV5-6,15,.,.,TRBJ1-6,CASSLRVGYNSPLHF,TGTGCCAGCAGCTTGAGGGTCGGCTATAATTCACCCCTCCACTTT
TRBV25-1,14,TRBD1,medium-sized,TRBJ1-2,CASSEVGQAGGYTF,TGTGCCAGCAGTGAAGTGGGACAGGCCGGCGGCTACACCTTC
TRBV12-3/TRBV12-4,12,.,.,TRBJ1-1,CASSLLETEAFF,TGTGCCAGCAGTTTACTTGAAACTGAAGCTTTCTTT
TRBV9,15,.,.,TRBJ2-1,CASSVDGGAVNEQFF,TGTGCCAGCAGCGTAGATGGGGGGGCGGTCAATGAGCAGTTCTTC
TRBV6-5,15,.,few,TRBJ2-3,CASSYRDGGRDTQYF,TGTGCCAGCAGTTACCGGGACGGGGGTCGAGATACGCAGTATTTT